This TCR beta chain stems from a study of CD8 T cells in ankylosing spondylitis. Trimming removed 6 bases from V and 1 base from J, with 11 bases in between. In germline, CDR1 is SGHRS, CDR2 YFSETQ. The CDR3 sequence is 14 residues long. This clonotype was counted a few times. One entry per CDR3 protein results from TCRdb running MiXCR on the 5' RACE reads. The repertoire includes about 92,000 distinct CDR3 sequences, roughly 9.6% of them detected once, and under 6% sits in the top ten. Material: blood, either unsorted or a sorted T cell fraction (not recorded which). This clonotype originated in a male donor with ankylosing spondylitis or in good health (not recorded which). The chain links TRBV5-1 to TRBJ2-1; D call uncertain. DNA for the CDR3: TGCGCCAGCAAGCCCGAGGAGTCCTACAATGAGCAGTTCTTC. It translates to CASKPEESYNEQFF. Combining the CDR3 with reference TRBV5-1 and TRBJ2-1 gives the whole variable domain KAGVTQTPRYLIKTRGQQVTLSCSPISGHRSVSWYQQTPGQGLQFLFEYFSETQRNKGNFPGRFSGRQFSNSRSEMNVSTLELGDSALYLCASKPEESYNEQFFGPGTRLTVL.